This is a list of T cell receptor beta chains from one sample in a study of OX40 agonist ivuxolimab in advanced cancers. The assay was immunoSEQ multiplex PCR, and TCRdb's table has in-frame clones only and misses some. The sample includes roughly 56,000 clones, 70% to 85% seen only once; the top ten take roughly 1.5%. Specimen: CD4+ or CD8+ T cells sorted from blood, collected in a trial of the OX40 agonist ivuxolimab. The receptors were gathered from an adult with an advanced solid tumor such as melanoma, head and neck, liver or kidney cancer. CDR3s include the opening cysteine and the closing phenylalanine or tryptophan. A D gene is named only where the DNA matches it firmly. For some rows the clone size is stated as once, few or many, or as a class when expanded; others skip it.

J gene	D gene	clone size	V gene	CDR3 protein	CDR3 DNA
TRBJ2-7	-	-	TRBV29-1	CSVGGGSYEQYF	TGCAGCGTTGGCGGCGGCTCCTACGAGCAGTACTTC
TRBJ2-1	-	-	TRBV7-3	CASSLGHRLGLNEQFF	TGTGCCAGCAGCTTAGGCCACAGGTTGGGTTTAAATGAGCAGTTCTTC
TRBJ2-7	-	-	TRBV5-5	CASSPTGYEQYF	TGTGCCAGCAGCCCCACAGGCTACGAGCAGTACTTC
TRBJ1-5	-	-	TRBV4-2	CASRPYRGNQPQHF	TGTGCCAGCAGACCATACCGCGGCAATCAGCCCCAGCATTTT
TRBJ2-4	-	-	TRBV30	CAWSGTAALAKNIQYF	TGTGCCTGGAGTGGGACAGCTGCCCTAGCCAAAAACATTCAGTACTTC
TRBJ2-3	TRBD2	-	TRBV6-1	CASSDFAGGSDTQYF	TGTGCCAGCAGTGATTTTGCGGGAGGCTCAGATACGCAGTATTTT
TRBJ2-7	-	-	TRBV2	CASGQEALSGEQYF	TGTGCCAGCGGCCAAGAGGCCCTTTCCGGGGAGCAGTACTTC
TRBJ2-7	-	-	TRBV11-3	CASSTADEQYF	TGTGCCAGCAGCACAGCGGACGAGCAGTACTTC
TRBJ1-5	-	few	TRBV4-3	CASSQSGLSNQPQHF	TGCGCCAGCAGCCAATCAGGGTTAAGCAATCAGCCCCAGCATTTT
TRBJ2-1	TRBD2	-	TRBV15	CATSREASGRANEQFF	TGTGCCACCAGCAGAGAGGCGAGCGGGAGGGCCAATGAGCAGTTCTTC
TRBJ2-2	-	-	TRBV23-1	CASSQGQGGELFF	TGCGCCAGCAGTCAAGGGCAGGGCGGGGAGCTGTTTTTT
TRBJ2-7	TRBD1	-	TRBV9	CASSVASWDRVKEQYF	TGTGCCAGCAGCGTAGCCTCCTGGGACAGGGTGAAAGAGCAGTACTTC
TRBJ1-4	TRBD1	-	TRBV29-1	CSVGQQGGLEKLFF	TGCAGCGTGGGCCAACAGGGGGGTTTGGAAAAACTGTTTTTT
TRBJ2-3	-	-	TRBV29-1	CSVGRGSTTDTQYF	TGCAGCGTTGGCAGGGGTTCAACCACAGATACGCAGTATTTT
TRBJ1-2	-	-	TRBV11-2	CASSSLRGTNGYTF	TGTGCCAGCAGTAGTCTGAGGGGAACGAATGGCTACACCTTC
TRBJ2-1	-	-	TRBV7-9	CASSQPGEALSNEQFF	TGTGCCAGCAGCCAACCGGGGGAGGCCCTGAGCAATGAGCAGTTCTTC
TRBJ2-7	-	-	TRBV5-1	CASSKGKNREIGEQYF	TGCGCCAGCAGCAAAGGTAAGAACAGGGAGATAGGGGAGCAGTACTTC
TRBJ2-7	-	-	TRBV4-1	CASSQAQGTSYEQYF	TGCGCCAGCAGCCAAGCACAGGGAACCTCCTACGAGCAGTACTTC
TRBJ1-1	-	-	TRBV7-8	CASSRDSPGTEAFF	TGTGCCAGCAGCCGGGACTCACCGGGCACTGAAGCTTTCTTT
TRBJ2-1	-	-	TRBV5-6	CASSLFRLAQGNYNEQFF	TGTGCCAGCAGCTTGTTCCGATTAGCTCAGGGTAATTACAATGAGCAGTTCTTC
TRBJ2-1	TRBD2	-	TRBV5-1	CASSSAGLAGGGIEQFF	TGCGCCAGCAGCTCGGCGGGACTAGCGGGAGGAGGTATTGAGCAGTTCTTC
TRBJ2-7	-	-	TRBV11-2	CASSYATGGAYEQYF	TGTGCCAGCAGCTACGCTACAGGGGGGGCCTACGAGCAGTACTTC
TRBJ2-1	TRBD2	-	TRBV14	CASSSRLAGAYNEQFF	TGTGCCAGCAGCTCACGACTAGCGGGAGCCTACAATGAGCAGTTCTTC
TRBJ2-3	TRBD2	-	TRBV12-5	CASGLDSLAGEYSDTQYF	TGTGCTAGTGGTTTGGACTCCCTAGCGGGAGAATATTCAGATACGCAGTATTTT
TRBJ2-6	-	-	TRBV7-9	CASSLPPGANVLTF	TGTGCCAGCAGCTTACCACCTGGGGCCAACGTCCTGACTTTC
TRBJ2-1	TRBD2	-	TRBV27	CASSLSFGREDDEQFF	TGTGCCAGCAGTTTATCCTTTGGGCGGGAGGACGATGAGCAGTTCTTC
TRBJ1-4	-	-	TRBV7-9	CASSGTTGEKLFF	TGTGCCAGCAGCGGGACTACAGGGGAAAAACTGTTTTTT
TRBJ1-1	-	few	TRBV18	CASSGSASVGNTEAFF	TGTGCCAGCTCGGGGTCCGCCTCTGTTGGGAACACTGAAGCTTTCTTT
TRBJ2-3	-	-	TRBV27	CASHSTDTQYF	TGTGCCAGTCATAGCACAGATACGCAGTATTTT
TRBJ2-1	-	-	TRBV5-1	CASSLDLGEQFF	TGCGCCAGCAGCTTGGATTTGGGGGAGCAGTTCTTC
TRBJ2-1	-	-	TRBV11-2	CASLHDSYNEQFF	TGTGCCAGCCTCCACGACTCCTACAATGAGCAGTTCTTC
TRBJ2-4	-	-	TRBV2	CASSEGIAKNIQYF	TGTGCCAGCAGCGAAGGAATAGCCAAAAACATTCAGTACTTC
TRBJ2-7	-	-	TRBV11-2	CASSLTLQTPYEQYF	TGTGCCAGCAGCTTAACGTTACAGACTCCCTACGAGCAGTACTTC
TRBJ2-3	TRBD2	-	TRBV4-2	CASSQQTSGGPTDTQYF	TGTGCCAGCAGCCAACAGACTAGCGGGGGACCCACAGATACGCAGTATTTT
TRBJ2-7	-	-	TRBV6-6	CASTGSYEQYF	TGTGCCTCAACAGGGAGCTACGAGCAGTACTTC
TRBJ2-7	-	-	TRBV5-6	CASSLKASYEQYF	TGTGCCAGCAGCTTAAAAGCGAGCTACGAGCAGTACTTC
TRBJ1-5	-	-	TRBV7-9	CASSLGGGGRNQPQHF	TGTGCCAGCAGCTTAGGAGGGGGAGGTAGGAATCAGCCCCAGCATTTT
TRBJ2-2	-	-	TRBV11-3	CASSLGAGANTGELFF	TGTGCCAGCAGCTTAGGGGCTGGGGCGAACACCGGGGAGCTGTTTTTT
TRBJ2-7	-	-	TRBV18	CASSHKSTSTYEQYF	TGTGCCAGCTCACATAAAAGCACATCGACCTACGAGCAGTACTTC
TRBJ1-2	-	-	TRBV7-2	CASSLAGGVYGYTF	TGTGCCAGCAGCTTAGCAGGGGGGGTTTATGGCTACACCTTC
TRBJ1-4	-	-	TRBV2	CASSGQGQRTNEKLFF	TGTGCCAGCAGTGGGCAGGGACAACGGACTAATGAAAAACTGTTTTTT
TRBJ2-3	TRBD2	-	TRBV7-2	CASRPVLAAQYF	TGTGCCAGCAGGCCTGTACTAGCGGCGCAGTATTTT
TRBJ1-1	-	-	TRBV5-5	CASSFWGQMNTEAFF	TGTGCCAGCAGTTTTTGGGGACAAATGAACACTGAAGCTTTCTTT
TRBJ2-7	-	-	TRBV30	CAWSRNRYEQYF	TGTGCCTGGAGTCGGAACAGATACGAGCAGTACTTC
TRBJ1-4	-	-	TRBV28	CASSSSGTGNEKLFF	TGTGCCAGCAGTTCCTCCGGGACGGGGAATGAAAAACTGTTTTTT
TRBJ2-2	TRBD2	once	TRBV7-7	CASSPRGVTGELFF	TGTGCTAGCAGCCCCCGGGGGGTCACCGGGGAGCTGTTTTTT
TRBJ2-7	TRBD1	-	TRBV5-4	CASTIQGVYEQYF	TGTGCCAGCACCATTCAGGGGGTCTACGAGCAGTACTTC
TRBJ2-3	-	-	TRBV7-2	CASSKHRDTQYF	TGTGCCAGCAGCAAACATAGGGATACGCAGTATTTT
TRBJ1-1	-	-	TRBV4-3	CASSQDPRGQKAFF	TGCGCCAGCAGCCAGGACCCCCGGGGACAAAAAGCTTTCTTT
TRBJ2-7	-	-	TRBV2	CASSPDVEIVYEQYF	TGTGCCAGCAGCCCTGACGTAGAGATCGTCTACGAGCAGTACTTC
TRBJ2-6	-	-	TRBV19	CASSIGGPYSGANVLTF	TGTGCCAGTAGTATAGGGGGACCCTACTCTGGGGCCAACGTCCTGACTTTC
TRBJ1-5	-	-	TRBV19	CASSIGFRSQPQHF	TGTGCCAGTAGTATAGGGTTTCGAAGCCAGCCCCAGCATTTT
TRBJ1-1	-	-	TRBV19	CASGSSWSRGNTEAFF	TGTGCCAGTGGCTCGAGCTGGAGCAGGGGGAACACTGAAGCTTTCTTT